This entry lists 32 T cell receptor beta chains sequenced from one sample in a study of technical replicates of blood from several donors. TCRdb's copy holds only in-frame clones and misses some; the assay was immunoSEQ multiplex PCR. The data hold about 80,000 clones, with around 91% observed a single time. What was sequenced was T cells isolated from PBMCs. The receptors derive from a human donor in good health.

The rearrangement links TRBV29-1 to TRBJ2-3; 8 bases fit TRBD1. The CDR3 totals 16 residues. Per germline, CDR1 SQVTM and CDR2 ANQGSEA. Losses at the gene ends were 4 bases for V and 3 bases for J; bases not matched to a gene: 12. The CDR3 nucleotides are TGCAGCGTTGTGGGCGACCAGGGGGCAATAACAGATACGCAGTATTTT. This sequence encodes CSVVGDQGAITDTQYF.

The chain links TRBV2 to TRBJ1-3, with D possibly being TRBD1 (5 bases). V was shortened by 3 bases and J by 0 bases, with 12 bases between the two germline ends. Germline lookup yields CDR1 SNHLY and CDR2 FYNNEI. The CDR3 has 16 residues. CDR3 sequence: CASSDRTGYSGNTIYF. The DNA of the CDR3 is TGTGCCAGCAGTGATAGAACAGGTTACTCTGGAAACACCATATATTTT.

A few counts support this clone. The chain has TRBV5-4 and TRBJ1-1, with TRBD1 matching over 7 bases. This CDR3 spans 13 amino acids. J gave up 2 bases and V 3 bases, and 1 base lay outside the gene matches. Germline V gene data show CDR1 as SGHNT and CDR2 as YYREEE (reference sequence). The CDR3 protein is CASSWDSNTEAFF. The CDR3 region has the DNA TGTGCCAGCAGCTGGGACAGTAACACTGAAGCTTTCTTT.

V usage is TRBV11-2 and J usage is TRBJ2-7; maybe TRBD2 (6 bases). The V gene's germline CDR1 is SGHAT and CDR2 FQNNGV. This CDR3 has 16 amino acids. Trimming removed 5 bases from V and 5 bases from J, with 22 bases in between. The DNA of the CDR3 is TGTGCCAGCAGCCCCGGAACGACTAGGGGCGGGGACGAGCAGTACTTC. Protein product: CASSPGTTRGGDEQYF.

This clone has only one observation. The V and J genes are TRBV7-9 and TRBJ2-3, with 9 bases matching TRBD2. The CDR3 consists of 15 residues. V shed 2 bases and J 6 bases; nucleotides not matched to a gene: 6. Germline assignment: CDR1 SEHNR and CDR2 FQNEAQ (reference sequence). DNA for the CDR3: TGTGCCAGCAGCTTATTGGTAGCGGGAGCGGATACGCAGTATTTT. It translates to CASSLLVAGADTQYF.

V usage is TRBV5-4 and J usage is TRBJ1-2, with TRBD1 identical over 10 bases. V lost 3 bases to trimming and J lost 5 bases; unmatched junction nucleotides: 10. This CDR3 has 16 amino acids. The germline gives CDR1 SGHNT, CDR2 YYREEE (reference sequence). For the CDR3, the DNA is TGTGCCAGCAGCTACGGGGACAGGGGTAACTATTATGGCTACACCTTC. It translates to CASSYGDRGNYYGYTF.

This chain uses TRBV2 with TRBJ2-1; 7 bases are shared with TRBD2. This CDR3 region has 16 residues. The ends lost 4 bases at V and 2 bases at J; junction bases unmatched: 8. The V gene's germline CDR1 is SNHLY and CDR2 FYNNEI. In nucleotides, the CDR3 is TGTGCCAGCAGTGGAGGGCGGGAGCTAACCTACAATGAGCAGTTCTTC. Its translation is CASSGGRELTYNEQFF.

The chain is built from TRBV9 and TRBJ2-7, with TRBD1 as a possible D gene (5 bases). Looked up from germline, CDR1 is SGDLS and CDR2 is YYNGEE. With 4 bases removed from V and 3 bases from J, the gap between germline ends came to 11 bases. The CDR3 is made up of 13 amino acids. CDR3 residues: CASSTFDSYEQYF. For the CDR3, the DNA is TGTGCCAGCAGCACCTTCGACAGCTACGAGCAGTACTTC.

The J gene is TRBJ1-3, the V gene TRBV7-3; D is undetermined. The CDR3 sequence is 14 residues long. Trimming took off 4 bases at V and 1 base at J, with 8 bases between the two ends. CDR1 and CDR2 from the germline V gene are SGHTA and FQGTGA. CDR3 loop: CASSSTGSGNTIYF. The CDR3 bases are TGTGCCAGCAGCTCTACGGGATCTGGAAACACCATATATTTT.

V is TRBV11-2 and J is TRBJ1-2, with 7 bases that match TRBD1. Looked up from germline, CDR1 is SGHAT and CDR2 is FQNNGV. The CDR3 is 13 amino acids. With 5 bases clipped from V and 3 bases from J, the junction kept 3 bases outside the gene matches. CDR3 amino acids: CASSVDRDYGYTF. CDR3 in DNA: TGTGCCAGCAGCGTTGACAGGGACTATGGCTACACCTTC.

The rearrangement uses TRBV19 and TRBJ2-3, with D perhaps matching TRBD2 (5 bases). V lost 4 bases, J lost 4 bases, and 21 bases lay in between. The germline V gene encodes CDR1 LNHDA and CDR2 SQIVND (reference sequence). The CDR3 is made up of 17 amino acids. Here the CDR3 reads CASSSKGLLVFADTQYF. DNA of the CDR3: TGTGCCAGTAGTAGCAAGGGCCTACTAGTGTTCGCAGATACGCAGTATTTT.

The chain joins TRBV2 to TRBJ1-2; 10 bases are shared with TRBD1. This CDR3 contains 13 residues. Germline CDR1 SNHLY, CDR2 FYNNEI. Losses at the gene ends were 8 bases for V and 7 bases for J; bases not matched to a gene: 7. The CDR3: CASSAGTGVGYTF. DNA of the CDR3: TGTGCCAGCTCGGCAGGGACAGGGGTTGGCTACACCTTC. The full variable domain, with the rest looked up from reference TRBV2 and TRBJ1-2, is EPEVTQTPSHQVTQMGQEVILRCVPISNHLYFYWYRQILGQKVEFLVSFYNNEISEKSEIFDDQFSVERPDGSNFTLKIRSTKLEDSAMYFCASSAGTGVGYTFGSGTRLTVV.

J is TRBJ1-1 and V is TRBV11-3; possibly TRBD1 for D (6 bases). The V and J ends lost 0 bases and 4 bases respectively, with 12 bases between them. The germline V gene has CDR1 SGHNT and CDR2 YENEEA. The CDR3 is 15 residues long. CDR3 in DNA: TGTGCCAGCAGCTTAGAGGGGGAACAGGGCACTGAAGCTTTCTTT. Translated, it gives CASSLEGEQGTEAFF.

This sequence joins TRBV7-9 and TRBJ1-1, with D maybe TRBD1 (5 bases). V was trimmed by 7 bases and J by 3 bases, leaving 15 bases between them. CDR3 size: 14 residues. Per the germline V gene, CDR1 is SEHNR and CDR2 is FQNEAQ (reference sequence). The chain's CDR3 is CASNGPGTYTEAFF. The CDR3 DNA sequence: TGTGCCAGCAACGGCCCCGGGACTTACACTGAAGCTTTCTTT. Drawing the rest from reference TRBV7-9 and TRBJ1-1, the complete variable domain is DTGVSQNPRHKITKRGQNVTFRCDPISEHNRLYWYRQTLGQGPEFLTYFQNEAQLEKSRLLSDRFSAERPKGSFSTLEIQRTEQGDSAMYLCASNGPGTYTEAFFGQGTRLTVV.

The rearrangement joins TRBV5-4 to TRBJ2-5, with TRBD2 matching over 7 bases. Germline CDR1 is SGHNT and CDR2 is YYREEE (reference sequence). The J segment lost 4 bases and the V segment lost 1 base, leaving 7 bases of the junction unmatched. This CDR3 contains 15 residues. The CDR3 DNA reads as TGTGCCAGCAGCTTGAATGTGGGAGGGGCAGAGACCCAGTACTTC. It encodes CASSLNVGGAETQYF. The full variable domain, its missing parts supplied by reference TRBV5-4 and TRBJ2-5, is ETGVTQSPTHLIKTRGQQVTLRCSSQSGHNTVSWYQQALGQGPQFIFQYYREEENGRGNFPPRFSGLQFPNYSSELNVNALELDDSALYLCASSLNVGGAETQYFGPGTRLLVL.

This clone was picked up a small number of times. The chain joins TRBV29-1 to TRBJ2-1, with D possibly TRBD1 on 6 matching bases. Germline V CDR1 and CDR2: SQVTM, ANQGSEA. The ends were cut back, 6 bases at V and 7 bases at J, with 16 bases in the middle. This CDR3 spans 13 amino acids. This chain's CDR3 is CSVVLTGRNEQFF. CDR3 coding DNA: TGCAGCGTCGTGTTGACAGGAAGGAATGAGCAGTTCTTC.

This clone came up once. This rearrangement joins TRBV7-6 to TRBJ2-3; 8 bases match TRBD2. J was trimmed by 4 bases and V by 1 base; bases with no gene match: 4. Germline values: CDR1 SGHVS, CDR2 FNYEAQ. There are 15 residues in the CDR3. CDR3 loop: CASSLGAGVPDTQYF. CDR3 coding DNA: TGTGCCAGCAGCTTAGGAGCGGGAGTCCCAGATACGCAGTATTTT.

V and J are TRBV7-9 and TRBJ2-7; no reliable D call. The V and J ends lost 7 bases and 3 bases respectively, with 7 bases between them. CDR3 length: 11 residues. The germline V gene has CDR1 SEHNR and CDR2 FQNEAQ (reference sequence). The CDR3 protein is CASTGDYEQYF. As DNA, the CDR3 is TGTGCCAGCACCGGAGACTACGAGCAGTACTTC. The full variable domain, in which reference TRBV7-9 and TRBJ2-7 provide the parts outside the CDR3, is DTGVSQNPRHKITKRGQNVTFRCDPISEHNRLYWYRQTLGQGPEFLTYFQNEAQLEKSRLLSDRFSAERPKGSFSTLEIQRTEQGDSAMYLCASTGDYEQYFGPGTRLTVT.

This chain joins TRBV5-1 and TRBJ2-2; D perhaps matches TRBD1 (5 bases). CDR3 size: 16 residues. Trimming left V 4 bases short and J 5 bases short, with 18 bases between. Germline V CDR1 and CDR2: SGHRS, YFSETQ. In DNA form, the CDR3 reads TGCGCCAGCAGCCATGAGGTACAGGATGGAACCGGGGAGCTGTTTTTT. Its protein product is CASSHEVQDGTGELFF.

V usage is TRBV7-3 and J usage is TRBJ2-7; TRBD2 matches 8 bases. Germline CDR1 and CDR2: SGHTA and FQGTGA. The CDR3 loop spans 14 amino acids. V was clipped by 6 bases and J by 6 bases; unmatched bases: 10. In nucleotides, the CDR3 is TGTGCCAGCAGGTTGATAGCGGGGTCGGGCGAGCAGTACTTC. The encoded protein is CASRLIAGSGEQYF. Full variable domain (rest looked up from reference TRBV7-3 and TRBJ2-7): GAGVSQTPSNKVTEKGKYVELRCDPISGHTALYWYRQSLGQGPEFLIYFQGTGAADDSGLPNDRFFAVRPEGSVSTLKIQRTERGDSAVYLCASRLIAGSGEQYFGPGTRLTVT.

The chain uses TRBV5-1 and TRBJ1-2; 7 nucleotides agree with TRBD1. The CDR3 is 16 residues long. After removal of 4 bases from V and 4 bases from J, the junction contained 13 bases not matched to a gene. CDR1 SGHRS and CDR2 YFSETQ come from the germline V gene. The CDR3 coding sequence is TGCGCCAGCAGCCCAACTCACCAGGGGGGCGGCTATGGCTACACCTTC. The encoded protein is CASSPTHQGGGYGYTF.

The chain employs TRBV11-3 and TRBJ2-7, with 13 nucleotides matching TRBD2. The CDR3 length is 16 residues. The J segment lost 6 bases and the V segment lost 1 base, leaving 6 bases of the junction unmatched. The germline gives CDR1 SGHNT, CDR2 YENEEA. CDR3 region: CASSLGTSGRGGEQYF. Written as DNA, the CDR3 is TGTGCCAGCAGCTTAGGGACTAGCGGGAGAGGAGGCGAGCAGTACTTC.

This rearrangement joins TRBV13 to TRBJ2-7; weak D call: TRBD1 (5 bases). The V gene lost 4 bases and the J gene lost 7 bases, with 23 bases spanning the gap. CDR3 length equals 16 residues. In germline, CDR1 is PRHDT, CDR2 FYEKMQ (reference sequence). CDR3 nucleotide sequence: TGTGCCAGCAGCTCCGACTCAGGGTATATCCTTGGGGAGCAGTACTTC. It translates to CASSSDSGYILGEQYF. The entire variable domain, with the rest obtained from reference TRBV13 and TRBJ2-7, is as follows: AAGVIQSPRHLIKEKRETATLKCYPIPRHDTVYWYQQGPGQDPQFLISFYEKMQSDKGSIPDRFSAQQFSDYHSELNMSSLELGDSALYFCASSSDSGYILGEQYFGPGTRLTVT.

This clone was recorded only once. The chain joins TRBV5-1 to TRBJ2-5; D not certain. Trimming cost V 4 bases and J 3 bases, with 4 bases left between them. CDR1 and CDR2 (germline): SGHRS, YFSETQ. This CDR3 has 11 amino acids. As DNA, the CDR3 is TGCGCCAGCAGCATTAAAGAGACCCAGTACTTC. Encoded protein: CASSIKETQYF. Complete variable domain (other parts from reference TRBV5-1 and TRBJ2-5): KAGVTQTPRYLIKTRGQQVTLSCSPISGHRSVSWYQQTPGQGLQFLFEYFSETQRNKGNFPGRFSGRQFSNSRSEMNVSTLELGDSALYLCASSIKETQYFGPGTRLLVL.

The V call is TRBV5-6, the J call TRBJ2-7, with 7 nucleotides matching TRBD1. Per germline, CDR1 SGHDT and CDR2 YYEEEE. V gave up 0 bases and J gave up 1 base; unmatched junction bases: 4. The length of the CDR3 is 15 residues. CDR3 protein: CASSLDRGRSYEQYF. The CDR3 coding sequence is TGTGCCAGCAGCTTGGACAGGGGAAGGTCCTACGAGCAGTACTTC.

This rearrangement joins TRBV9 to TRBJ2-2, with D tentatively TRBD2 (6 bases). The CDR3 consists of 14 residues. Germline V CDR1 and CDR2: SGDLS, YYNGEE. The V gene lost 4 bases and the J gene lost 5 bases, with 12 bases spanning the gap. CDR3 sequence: CASSLGGQTGELFF. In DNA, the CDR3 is TGTGCCAGCAGCCTTGGAGGGCAAACCGGGGAGCTGTTTTTT.

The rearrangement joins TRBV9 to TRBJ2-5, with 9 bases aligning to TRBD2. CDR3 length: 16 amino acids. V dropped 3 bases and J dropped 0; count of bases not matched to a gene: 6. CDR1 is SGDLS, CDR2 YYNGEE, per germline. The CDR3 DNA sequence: TGTGCCAGCAGCGCATTAGCGGGAGTGAACCAAGAGACCCAGTACTTC. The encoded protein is CASSALAGVNQETQYF.

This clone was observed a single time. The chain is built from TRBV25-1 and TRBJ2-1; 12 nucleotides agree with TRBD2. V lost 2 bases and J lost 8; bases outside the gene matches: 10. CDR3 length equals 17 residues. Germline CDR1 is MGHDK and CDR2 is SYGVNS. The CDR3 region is CASSEGFETSGSHEQFF. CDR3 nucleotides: TGTGCCAGCAGTGAAGGTTTCGAGACTAGCGGGAGCCATGAGCAGTTCTTC.

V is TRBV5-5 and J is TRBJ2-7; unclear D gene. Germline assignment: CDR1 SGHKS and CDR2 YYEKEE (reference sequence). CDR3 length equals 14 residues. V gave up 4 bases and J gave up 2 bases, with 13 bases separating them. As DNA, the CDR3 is TGTGCCAGCAGCCACGGCCAGGCACCCTACGAGCAGTACTTC. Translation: CASSHGQAPYEQYF. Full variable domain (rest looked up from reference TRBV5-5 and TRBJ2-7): DAGVTQSPTHLIKTRGQQVTLRCSPISGHKSVSWYQQVLGQGPQFIFQYYEKEERGRGNFPDRFSARQFPNYSSELNVNALLLGDSALYLCASSHGQAPYEQYFGPGTRLTVT.

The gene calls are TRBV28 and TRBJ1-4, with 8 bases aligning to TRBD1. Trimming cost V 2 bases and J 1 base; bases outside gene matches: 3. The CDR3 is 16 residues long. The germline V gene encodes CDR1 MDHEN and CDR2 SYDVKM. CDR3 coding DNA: TGTGCCAGCAGTTTAGGGGGGACAGGAACTAATGAAAAACTGTTTTTT. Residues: CASSLGGTGTNEKLFF. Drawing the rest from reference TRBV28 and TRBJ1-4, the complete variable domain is DVKVTQSSRYLVKRTGEKVFLECVQDMDHENMFWYRQDPGLGLRLIYFSYDVKMKEKGDIPEGYSVSREKKERFSLILESASTNQTSMYLCASSLGGTGTNEKLFFGSGTQLSVL.

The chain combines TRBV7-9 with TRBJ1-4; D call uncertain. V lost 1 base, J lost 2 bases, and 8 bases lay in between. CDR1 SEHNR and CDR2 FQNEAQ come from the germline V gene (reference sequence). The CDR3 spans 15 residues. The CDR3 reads CASSLGGSTNEKLFF. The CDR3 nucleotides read TGTGCCAGCAGCTTAGGAGGGTCGACTAATGAAAAACTGTTTTTT.

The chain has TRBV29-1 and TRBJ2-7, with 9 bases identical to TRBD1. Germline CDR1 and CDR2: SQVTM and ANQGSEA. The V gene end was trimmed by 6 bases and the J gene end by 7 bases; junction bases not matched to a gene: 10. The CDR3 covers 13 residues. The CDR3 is CSVLTGGGGEQYF. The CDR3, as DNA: TGCAGCGTATTGACAGGGGGAGGTGGAGAGCAGTACTTC.